This T cell receptor (beta chain) is from a study of blood T cell repertoires in COVID-19. This clone was seen a few times. Unmatched junction bases numbered 11, after V lost 0 bases and J lost 8 bases. CDR1 is MDHEN and CDR2 is SYDVKM in the germline V gene. This CDR3 spans 17 amino acids. Repertoires were generated with immunoSEQ multiplex PCR, while TCRdb's copy carries only in-frame clones and drops some. The sample lists about 130,000 clones; 74% were seen once. This rearrangement joins TRBV28 to TRBJ2-1; 9 bases agree with TRBD2. This sequence was found in a man older than 75 with COVID-19, enrolled during active disease. Material: peripheral blood. CDR3 in DNA: TGTGCCAGCAGTTTATGGGTTGCTAGCGGGATTGGCGATGAGCAGTTCTTC. Its translation is CASSLWVASGIGDEQFF.